Below are 30 T cell receptor beta chains sequenced from a single sample in a study of T cells in Graves' hyperthyroidism and ophthalmopathy. Researchers took RNA transcripts and amplified the TCR beta CDR3 regions from them. The TCR CDR3 was amplified in a first-round RT-PCR using the HTBI primer set. Via MiXCR, TCRdb re-called the multiplex PCR reads, giving one row per CDR3 protein. The sample records about 560,000 distinct CDR3 sequences, 14% being singletons. The sequenced sample was blood. The receptors here all came from a woman aged 40-49 years with Graves' hyperthyroidism.

This clonotype was seen a single time. This chain connects TRBV10-2 to TRBJ2-1; 8 nucleotides line up with TRBD1. Looked up from germline, CDR1 is WSHSY and CDR2 is SAAADI. This CDR3 is built from 17 residues. V shed 5 bases and J 0 bases; nucleotides not matched to a gene: 9. The CDR3 here is CASSLRTGRDSYNEQFF. The CDR3 region has the DNA TGCGCCAGCAGTCTCCGGACAGGGAGAGACTCCTACAATGAGCAGTTCTTC.

This clonotype was found many times. The V and J genes are TRBV7-2 and TRBJ2-1; 11 nucleotides match TRBD1. The CDR3 length is 16 residues. The germline V gene encodes CDR1 SGHTA and CDR2 FQGNSA. The trim removed 6 bases at V and 7 bases at J, leaving 11 bases unmatched. CDR3 residues: CASRKRTGQGGNEQFF. DNA for the CDR3: TGTGCCAGCAGGAAGAGAACGGGACAGGGGGGGAATGAGCAGTTCTTC. The full variable domain, in which reference TRBV7-2 and TRBJ2-1 provide the parts outside the CDR3, is GAGVSQSPSNKVTEKGKDVELRCDPISGHTALYWYRQSLGQGLEFLIYFQGNSAPDKSGLPSDRFSAERTGGSVSTLTIQRTQQEDSAVYLCASRKRTGQGGNEQFFGPGTRLTVL.

The chain has TRBV5-1 and TRBJ2-6; D uncertain. CDR1 SGHRS and CDR2 YFSETQ come from the germline V gene. The CDR3 has 18 residues. V lost 0 bases to trimming and J lost 0 bases, with 13 bases between them. CDR3 sequence: CASSLVQVGRSGANVLTF. CDR3 nucleotides: TGCGCCAGCAGCTTGGTTCAGGTGGGCCGCTCTGGGGCCAACGTCCTGACTTTC.

This clonotype showed up many times. The chain uses TRBV10-3 and TRBJ2-3; possibly TRBD2 for D (5 bases). V shed 6 bases and J shed 6 bases, with 7 bases lying between them. The CDR3 is 11 residues long. Germline V CDR1 and CDR2: ENHRY, SYGVKD. The CDR3 nucleotides read TGTGCCATCAGGATAGCGGATACGCAGTATTTT. Encoded protein: CAIRIADTQYF.

This clonotype was seen repeatedly, ten times or more. V usage is TRBV10-3 and J usage is TRBJ2-2; D gene uncertain. The ends were cut back, 6 bases at V and 4 bases at J, with 9 bases in the middle. The germline gives CDR1 ENHRY, CDR2 SYGVKD. This CDR3 has 13 residues. Here the CDR3 reads CAIRPVGTGELFF. CDR3 nucleotides: TGTGCCATCAGACCAGTTGGCACCGGGGAGCTGTTTTTT.

This clonotype has ten or more counts. The rearrangement joins TRBV30 to TRBJ1-1; no firm D call. Germline CDR1 and CDR2: GTSNPN and SVGIG (reference sequence). There are 13 residues in the CDR3. The germline V and J ends were trimmed by 1 base and 2 bases, with 8 bases remaining between them. The CDR3 coding sequence is TGTGCCTGGAGTGCCAAGGGCAACACTGAAGCTTTCTTT. Translation gives CAWSAKGNTEAFF.

This clonotype appeared many times. The CDR3 reads CASGAGVTGELFF. The DNA of the CDR3 is TGTGCCAGCGGTGCGGGAGTCACCGGGGAGCTGTTTTTT. The rearrangement uses TRBV2 and TRBJ2-2; 7 bases map to TRBD2. Trimming took 8 bases from V and 4 from J; bases not matched to a gene: 4. Germline V gene sequence: CDR1 SNHLY, CDR2 FYNNEI. The CDR3 consists of 13 residues.

DNA for the CDR3: TGTGCCAGCAGCCCAGACTGGACTAGCGGGAGCCAAGAGACCCAGTACTTC. It specifies CASSPDWTSGSQETQYF. The chain joins TRBV7-9 to TRBJ2-5; 13 nucleotides agree with TRBD2. V was pared by 5 bases and J by 1 base, with 7 bases of the junction left unmatched. Germline V gene lookup returns CDR1 SEHNR and CDR2 FQNEAQ (reference sequence). The CDR3 loop spans 17 amino acids.

This clonotype showed up many times. The V and J genes are TRBV6-1 and TRBJ2-2, with 15 positions matching TRBD2. The germline V gene encodes CDR1 MNHNS and CDR2 SASEGT. V was clipped by 1 base and J by 6 bases; unmatched bases: 6. The CDR3 spans 18 residues. CDR3 coding DNA: TGTGCCAGCAGTGAAGGGGGACTAGCGGGAGGAGGCGCCGGGGAGCTGTTTTTT. This encodes CASSEGGLAGGGAGELFF.

The chain links TRBV15 to TRBJ1-6, with 9 bases aligning to TRBD1. The CDR3 runs 17 residues. Germline CDR1 and CDR2: LNHNV and YYDKDF (reference sequence). Losses at the gene ends were 0 bases for V and 4 bases for J; bases not matched to a gene: 4. The CDR3 nucleotides read TGTGCCACCAGCAGAGAGCCTGGACAGGGGTATAATTCACCCCTCCACTTT. Protein sequence: CATSREPGQGYNSPLHF.

This clonotype came up many times. The chain employs TRBV28 and TRBJ1-1, with no clear D. This CDR3 contains 13 residues. Germline lookup yields CDR1 MDHEN and CDR2 SYDVKM. Trimming took off 6 bases at V and 0 bases at J, with 8 bases between the two ends. CDR3 in DNA: TGTGCCAGCAGACTCCTTATGAACACTGAAGCTTTCTTT. Encoded protein: CASRLLMNTEAFF.

The chain has TRBV5-1 and TRBJ2-1; 12 nucleotides match TRBD2. V lost 3 bases to trimming and J lost 6 bases; unmatched junction nucleotides: 7. The CDR3 covers 16 residues. Germline values: CDR1 SGHRS, CDR2 YFSETQ. DNA for the CDR3: TGCGCCAGCAGCTCTAGCGGGAGGGGGCCCCTCAATGAGCAGTTCTTC. Its protein is CASSSSGRGPLNEQFF.

The sample holds many counts of this clonotype. The chain recombines TRBV20-1 with TRBJ2-1, with TRBD2 matching over 8 bases. The CDR3 has 15 residues. V was pared by 0 bases and J by 7 bases, with 8 bases of the junction left unmatched. Germline V gives CDR1 DFQATT, CDR2 SNEGSKA (reference sequence). DNA for the CDR3: TGCAGTGCTAGAGATCCGGGACTAGTTAGGAATGAGCAGTTCTTC. Amino acid sequence: CSARDPGLVRNEQFF.

This clonotype has a single count. Because it lacks the conserved phenylalanine or tryptophan at the end, this CDR3 is likely a read error. The chain couples TRBV27 to TRBJ1-1; unclear D gene. The CDR3 loop spans 14 amino acids. The V end was cut by 2 bases, the J end by 9 bases, with 16 bases between. CDR1 is MNHEY and CDR2 is SMNVEV in the germline V gene (reference sequence). CDR3 protein: CASSLRGEWEQAFV. The DNA for the CDR3 is TGTGCCAGCAGTTTACGGGGAGAATGGGAACAAGCTTTCGTT.

This clonotype was detected only a few times. The chain joins TRBV12-3 or TRBV12-4 to TRBJ1-1; D uncertain. This CDR3 region has 12 residues. Deletions cut 5 bases from V and 8 bases from J, with 12 bases between. CDR3 in amino acids: CASSPARIEAFF. In DNA form, the CDR3 reads TGTGCCAGCAGTCCGGCCAGGATCGAAGCTTTCTTT.

The gene calls are TRBV12-3 or TRBV12-4 and TRBJ2-3; perhaps TRBD2 as D (6 bases). CDR3 size: 16 residues. V gave up 4 bases and J gave up 6 bases, with 20 bases separating them. The CDR3 sequence is CASSSLPGLGADTQYF. CDR3 DNA: TGTGCCAGCAGTTCACTGCCGGGACTGGGTGCGGATACGCAGTATTTT.

This clonotype has at least ten counts. The chain joins TRBV7-6 to TRBJ2-5; a weak D match, TRBD1 (6 bases). CDR1 and CDR2 from the germline V gene are SGHVS and FNYEAQ. V lost 1 base and J 4 bases, leaving 13 bases between the germline ends. The CDR3 extends over 15 amino acids. The CDR3 nucleotides are TGTGCCAGCAGCTTAGGGCTGGTCAGGGGAGAGACCCAGTACTTC. Residues: CASSLGLVRGETQYF.

At least ten counts were recorded for this clonotype. CDR3 region: CASSLALLAQSTDTQYF. The CDR3 bases are TGCGCCAGCAGCTTGGCCCTTCTTGCGCAGAGCACAGATACGCAGTATTTT. J is TRBJ2-3 and V is TRBV5-1, with D unclear. CDR1 and CDR2 from the germline V gene are SGHRS and YFSETQ. The CDR3 is 17 residues long. V lost 0 bases and J lost 0, with 14 bases in between.

This clonotype was observed at least ten times. This chain joins TRBV5-1 and TRBJ2-1; D unresolved. The CDR3 contains 12 residues. The V end was cut by 2 bases, the J end by 5 bases, with 5 bases between. CDR1 SGHRS and CDR2 YFSETQ come from the germline V gene. As DNA, the CDR3 is TGCGCCAGCAGCTTTGATAACAATGAGCAGTTCTTC. This translates into CASSFDNNEQFF.

This chain uses TRBV11-2 with TRBJ1-6; 8 nucleotides align to TRBD1. After removal of 5 bases from V and 10 bases from J, the junction contained 13 bases not matched to a gene. The CDR3 is 16 amino acids. The germline gives CDR1 SGHAT, CDR2 FQNNGV. CDR3: CASSGRTGLIGSPLHF. CDR3 DNA: TGTGCCAGCAGCGGCAGGACAGGGTTGATCGGCTCACCCCTCCACTTT.

A single count supports this clonotype. V gene TRBV6-1 combines with J gene TRBJ2-2; tentatively, D is TRBD1 (6 bases). With 4 bases removed from V and 2 bases from J, the gap between germline ends came to 11 bases. From germline, CDR1 is MNHNS and CDR2 SASEGT. This CDR3 has 15 amino acids. The CDR3 region is CASSAGQINTGELFF. The CDR3 DNA reads as TGTGCCAGCAGTGCGGGACAAATCAACACCGGGGAGCTGTTTTTT.

This clonotype was seen more than once but under ten times. The rearrangement uses TRBV6-1 and TRBJ2-7; 11 nucleotides align to TRBD1. The germline CDR1 and CDR2 sequences are MNHNS and SASEGT. V lost 6 bases and J lost 3; bases outside the gene matches: 7. This CDR3 is 15 amino acids long. The CDR3 DNA is TGTGCCAGCAGAACCCTCGGGACAGGGGGCTACGAGCAGTACTTC. Amino acid sequence: CASRTLGTGGYEQYF.

The rearrangement uses TRBV20-1 and TRBJ1-1, with D perhaps TRBD1 (5 bases). The CDR3 is 13 residues long. Germline-derived CDR1 and CDR2 are DFQATT and SNEGSKA (reference sequence). Between the trimmed V and J ends, which lost 3 bases and 1 base, there was a span of 9 bases. The CDR3 region is CSASLGTNTEAFF. For the CDR3, the DNA is TGCAGTGCTAGTCTGGGGACGAACACTGAAGCTTTCTTT.

Many counts were recorded for this clonotype. The CDR3 loop reads CASSPRGSGPSTPSYTEAFF. Written as DNA, the CDR3 is TGTGCCAGCAGTCCCAGGGGTTCGGGCCCAAGTACCCCCTCTTACACTGAAGCTTTCTTT. This sequence joins TRBV6-2 or TRBV6-3 and TRBJ1-1, with a tentative D call TRBD1 (6 bases). Germline V lookup: CDR1 MNHEY, CDR2 SVGEGT. V was clipped by 5 bases and J by 3 bases, with 31 bases between them. This CDR3 contains 20 residues.

This sequence joins TRBV11-2 and TRBJ1-4, with 10 bases that match TRBD1. From germline, CDR1 is SGHAT and CDR2 FQNNGV. Trimming at V came to 7 bases and at J to 7 bases, leaving 6 bases not matched to a gene. This CDR3 has 14 amino acids. The CDR3 coding sequence is TGTGCCAGCATGCCGGGACAGGGGTCTGAAAAACTGTTTTTT. Encoded protein: CASMPGQGSEKLFF.

There are many counts of this clonotype. The J gene is TRBJ2-7, the V gene TRBV7-8; 11 bases map to TRBD2. This CDR3 is built from 14 residues. The J segment lost 5 bases and the V segment lost 2 bases, leaving 2 bases of the junction unmatched. Germline CDR1 SGHVS, CDR2 FQNEAQ. DNA for the CDR3: TGTGCCAGCAGCTTACTAGCGGGAGGAGACGAGCAGTACTTC. It yields the protein CASSLLAGGDEQYF.

The CDR3 DNA is TGTGCCAGCAGTTCAACCGGACCGGACACTGAAGCTTTCTTT. Encoded protein: CASSSTGPDTEAFF. The chain recombines TRBV12-3 or TRBV12-4 with TRBJ1-1; no clear D. CDR3 length equals 14 residues. The V gene lost 4 bases and the J gene lost 3 bases, with 12 bases spanning the gap.

This clonotype was observed many times. The chain uses TRBV12-3 or TRBV12-4 and TRBJ2-6; 8 positions match TRBD1. This CDR3 has 18 residues. V shed 0 bases and J 1 base; nucleotides not matched to a gene: 5. The CDR3 nucleotides read TGTGCCAGCAGTTTAGCGGAGGACAGGGAGTCTGGGGCCAACGTCCTGACTTTC. It is translated as CASSLAEDRESGANVLTF.

The table lists this clonotype with many counts. V is TRBV7-9 and J is TRBJ2-7; 11 positions agree with TRBD1. The CDR3 sequence is 15 residues long. Unmatched junction bases numbered 6, after V lost 5 bases and J lost 3 bases. CDR1 is SEHNR, CDR2 FQNEAQ, per germline (reference sequence). CDR3 loop: CASSPGQGVHYEQYF. The CDR3 nucleotides are TGTGCCAGCAGCCCGGGACAGGGGGTCCACTACGAGCAGTACTTC.

In its sample, this clonotype was seen many times. The rearrangement joins TRBV10-3 to TRBJ2-2, with 8 bases aligning to TRBD1. V was clipped by 10 bases and J by 2 bases; unmatched bases: 6. The CDR3 length is 14 residues. Germline V lookup: CDR1 ENHRY, CDR2 SYGVKD. DNA of the CDR3: TGTGCCAGCCGGACAGGGAGAAACACCGGGGAGCTGTTTTTT. Translated: CASRTGRNTGELFF.